This T cell receptor (beta chain) appears in the sequencing data of a study of blood T cell repertoires in COVID-19. Using immunoSEQ multiplex PCR, the repertoire was profiled, and TCRdb retains in-frame clones only, with some absent. The table has about 120,000 clones, approximately 90% seen once. In germline, CDR1 is MDHEN, CDR2 SYDVKM. V lost 5 bases and J 11 bases, leaving 18 bases between the germline ends. This CDR3 contains 14 residues. The sequence was collected from a human donor with acute or convalescent COVID-19. The donor label of this sample is uncertain. Sequenced input: peripheral blood. The chain has TRBV28 and TRBJ1-4; D may be TRBD1 (5 bases). The CDR3 loop reads CASSPGSRKGKLFF. As DNA, the CDR3 is TGTGCCAGCAGTCCCGGGTCCCGGAAGGGGAAACTGTTTTTT.